This record concerns one TCR beta chain sequence. This CDR3 has 15 residues. Germline CDR1 is LNHDA and CDR2 is SQIVND (reference sequence). Trimming took 5 bases from V and 8 from J, leaving 21 bases between them. This entry comes from a study of shared clonotypes between healthy human individuals. Produced via immunoSEQ multiplex PCR; TCRdb's table is partial and in-frame only. The sample lists millions of clones; about 92% were seen once. The rearrangement links TRBV19 to TRBJ1-2; no definite D call. The specimen was naive CD4+ T cells sorted from blood. As for subset: CD45RA+ positively selected. This clonotype was sampled from a young man in good health. DNA of the CDR3: TGTGCCAGTAGTCACCGATCACAGATTTTAGGAGGCTACACCTTC. Amino acid sequence: CASSHRSQILGGYTF.